The source of this T cell receptor (beta chain) is a study of PD-L1 blockade in urothelial cancer. Background on the study: Atezolizumab 1,200 mg was given intravenously every 3 weeks, starting 2014. Samples came from 3 weeks, at the second dose, and 6 weeks into treatment. The study recovered a median of about 150,000 T cells per blood sample.

This sample's time point: pretreatment peripheral blood. Peripheral blood mononuclear cells were collected from every patient before and during treatment, yielding between 1 and 8 samples per patient. Sequenced by immunoSEQ multiplex PCR; TCRdb stores in-frame clones only, minus some. The sample comprises about 49,000 clones, about four fifths of which are singletons, and 8.5% to 12% rests with the top ten. This clonotype originated in a man between 65 and 85 years old with urothelial cancer. The specimen was PBMCs, collected around atezolizumab (anti-PD-L1) treatment.

This chain's CDR3 is CASSLATPYSSYEQYF. Written as DNA, the CDR3 is TGTGCCAGCAGCTTAGCGACTCCCTACTCCAGCTACGAGCAGTACTTC. The V call is TRBV7-8, the J call TRBJ2-7; D unresolved. This CDR3 has 16 amino acids. Germline CDR1 is SGHVS and CDR2 is FQNEAQ. Trimming shortened V by 0 bases and J by 3 bases, and 15 bases separated the two germline ends. The entire variable domain, with the rest obtained from reference TRBV7-8 and TRBJ2-7, is as follows: GAGVSQSPRYKVAKRGQDVALRCDPISGHVSLFWYQQALGQGPEFLTYFQNEAQLDKSGLPSDRFFAERPEGSVSTLKIQRTQQEDSAVYLCASSLATPYSSYEQYFGPGTRLTVT.